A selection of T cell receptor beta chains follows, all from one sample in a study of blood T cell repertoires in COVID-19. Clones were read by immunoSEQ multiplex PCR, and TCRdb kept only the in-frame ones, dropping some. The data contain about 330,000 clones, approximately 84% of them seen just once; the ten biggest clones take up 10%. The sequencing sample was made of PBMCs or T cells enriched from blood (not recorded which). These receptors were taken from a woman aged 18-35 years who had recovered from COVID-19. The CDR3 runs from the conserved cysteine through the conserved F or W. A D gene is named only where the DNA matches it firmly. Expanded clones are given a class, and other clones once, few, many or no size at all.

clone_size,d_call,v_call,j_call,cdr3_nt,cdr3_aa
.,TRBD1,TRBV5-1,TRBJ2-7,TGCGCCAGCAGCACTGGACAGGGATCCTCCTACGAGCAGTACTTC,CASSTGQGSSYEQYF
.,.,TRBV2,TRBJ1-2,TGTGCCAGCGGTCGGACAGCTTACCTTTATGGCTACACCTTC,CASGRTAYLYGYTF
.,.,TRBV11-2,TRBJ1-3,TGTGCCAGCAGCCCCCTAAGCTCTGGAAACACCATATATTTT,CASSPLSSGNTIYF
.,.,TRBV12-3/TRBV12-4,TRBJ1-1,TGTGCCAGCAGTTTGTTGACAGCCAGTAAAGCTTTCTTT,CASSLLTASKAFF
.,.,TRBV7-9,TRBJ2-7,TGTGCCAGCAGCTTAGTAGCACGGGGGCAGTACTTC,CASSLVARGQYF
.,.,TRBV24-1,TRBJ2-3,TGTGCCACCAGTGAGGCAGGGAAGACAGATACGCAGTATTTT,CATSEAGKTDTQYF
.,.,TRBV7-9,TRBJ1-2,TGTGCCAGCAGCTTAGGACATAATGGCTACACCTTC,CASSLGHNGYTF
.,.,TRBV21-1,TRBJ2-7,TGTGCCAGCAGTTTGACTAGCAACGCCTACGAGCAGTACTTC,CASSLTSNAYEQYF
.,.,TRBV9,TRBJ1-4,TGTGCCAGCGGAGCGGGGGGCGATAATGAAAAACTGTTTTTT,CASGAGGDNEKLFF
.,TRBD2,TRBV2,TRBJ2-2,TGTGCCAGCAGAGACCGGCCGCGGGGGGGTACCGGGGAGCTGTTTTTT,CASRDRPRGGTGELFF
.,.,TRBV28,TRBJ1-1,TGTGCCAGTTGGACAGACCCGAACACTGAAGCTTTCTTT,CASWTDPNTEAFF
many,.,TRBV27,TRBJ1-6,TGTGCCAGCAGTCCCGGCCGTGCAGGGAAGCGGGTGGGTTCACCCCTCCACTTT,CASSPGRAGKRVGSPLHF
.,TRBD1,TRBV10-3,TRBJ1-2,TGTGCCATCAGTGAGACAGGGGTGTCTAACTATGGCTACACCTTC,CAISETGVSNYGYTF
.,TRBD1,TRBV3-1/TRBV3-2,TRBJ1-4,TGTGCCAGCAGCCAACCGACAGGGGTCGATGTTAATGAAAAACTGTTTTTT,CASSQPTGVDVNEKLFF
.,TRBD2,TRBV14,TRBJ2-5,TGTGCCAGCAGCCGGACTAGCGGGAGAGGAGAGACCCAGTACTTC,CASSRTSGRGETQYF
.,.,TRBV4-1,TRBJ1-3,TGCGCCAGCAGCCTCGGGACTCTCCCTCGTGGAAACACCATATATTTT,CASSLGTLPRGNTIYF